A single sample is the source of the 12 T cell receptor beta chains below, sequenced in a study of cytomegalovirus exposure and HLA in healthy donors. Use of 60 Vbeta and 13 Jbeta primers characterized the PCR. Here immunoSEQ multiplex PCR was the method, and the copy in TCRdb shows in-frame clones only, minus some. The sample lists roughly 150,000 clones; approximately 79% were seen once. The sample taken for sequencing was PBMCs. The source is a male donor in good health and CMV-seronegative.

This clone appeared once. V gene TRBV5-1 combines with J gene TRBJ2-7; 10 positions match TRBD1. Germline CDR1 SGHRS, CDR2 YFSETQ. Trimming at V came to 4 bases and at J to 1 base, leaving 11 bases not matched to a gene. This CDR3 has 17 residues. The CDR3 DNA follows: TGCGCCAGCAGCCCACGGGGAGGGGGACAGGGGTCCTACGAGCAGTACTTC. Translating gives CASSPRGGGQGSYEQYF.

The rearrangement links TRBV6-1 to TRBJ1-2, with 9 bases identical to TRBD1. The V gene end was trimmed by 2 bases and the J gene end by 5 bases; junction bases not matched to a gene: 6. Germline CDR1 and CDR2: MNHNS and SASEGT. This CDR3 is 15 amino acids long. The CDR3 is CASSEMEGTGYGYTF. In nucleotides, the CDR3 is TGTGCCAGCAGTGAAATGGAGGGGACAGGGTATGGCTACACCTTC.

Regarding this clone: The sample contains more than one DNA sequence encoding this CDR3. This sequence joins TRBV5-1 and TRBJ2-2; TRBD1 agrees at 7 bases. Germline values: CDR1 SGHRS, CDR2 YFSETQ. This CDR3 region has 15 residues. Unmatched junction bases numbered 2, after V lost 2 bases and J lost 1 base. Written as DNA, the CDR3 is TGCGCCAGCAGCTTAAGGACAGGGAACACCGGGGAGCTGTTTTTT. Its protein product is CASSLRTGNTGELFF.

The chain uses TRBV5-1 and TRBJ2-7; a possible D gene is TRBD1 (6 bases). V gave up 0 bases and J gave up 4 bases, with 17 bases separating them. This CDR3 has 16 residues. Germline CDR1 SGHRS, CDR2 YFSETQ. The CDR3 nucleotides are TGCGCCAGCAGCTTGGCCTGGACAGTTGGGGCGTACGAGCAGTACTTC. The encoded protein is CASSLAWTVGAYEQYF.

For this clone: In the same sample, other DNA sequences code for this CDR3. The rearrangement uses TRBV5-6 and TRBJ2-7, with a tentative D call TRBD2 (5 bases). CDR3 size: 13 residues. The germline V gene encodes CDR1 SGHDT and CDR2 YYEEEE. V shed 2 bases and J shed 0 bases, with 6 bases lying between them. DNA for the CDR3: TGTGCCAGCAGCTTCCGGGACTCCTACGAGCAGTACTTC. It codes for CASSFRDSYEQYF.

Points on this clone: The junction departs from the called germline gene at one end, perhaps through a read error. The J gene is TRBJ2-1, the V gene TRBV7-7; 7 bases agree with TRBD2. Per the germline V gene, CDR1 is SSHAT and CDR2 is FNYEAQ (reference sequence). CDR3 length equals 14 residues. The CDR3, as DNA: TGTGCTAGCAGCTTAGGCGGGGGTTACAATGAGCAGTTCTTC. Protein product: CASSLGGGYNEQFF.

With respect to this clone: Distinct nucleotide sequences in the sample also encode this CDR3. This rearrangement joins TRBV4-1 to TRBJ1-4, with D maybe TRBD1 (5 bases). The CDR3 is 15 residues long. In germline, CDR1 is MGHRA, CDR2 YSYEKL. Trimming stripped 1 base from V and 2 bases from J, with 8 bases between. DNA of the CDR3: TGCGCCAGCAGCCAAGTTCAGGGCACTAATGAAAAACTGTTTTTT. It yields the protein CASSQVQGTNEKLFF.

This CDR3 reads CASSIGQGSYEQYF. In DNA form, the CDR3 reads TGTGCCAGTAGTATTGGACAGGGTTCCTACGAGCAGTACTTC. V usage is TRBV19 and J usage is TRBJ2-7; 8 bases align to TRBD1. The CDR3 length is 14 residues. Germline V gene data show CDR1 as LNHDA and CDR2 as SQIVND (reference sequence). Germline trimming cut 3 bases from V and 1 base from J; bases unmatched to any gene: 2. The full variable domain, with the rest looked up from reference TRBV19 and TRBJ2-7, is DGGITQSPKYLFRKEGQNVTLSCEQNLNHDAMYWYRQDPGQGLRLIYYSQIVNDFQKGDIAEGYSVSREKKESFPLTVTSAQKNPTAFYLCASSIGQGSYEQYFGPGTRLTVT.

The CDR3 DNA reads TGTGCCAGCAGCACTACCGGGACAGGGTCCGGGGAGCTGTTTTTT. Its protein is CASSTTGTGSGELFF. The gene calls are TRBV7-9 and TRBJ2-2, with TRBD1 matching over 9 bases. With 5 bases clipped from V and 6 bases from J, the junction kept 7 bases outside the gene matches. Germline lookup yields CDR1 SEHNR and CDR2 FQNEAQ (reference sequence). This CDR3 comprises 15 residues.

V is TRBV4-1 and J is TRBJ2-3; the match to TRBD2 covers 8 bases. J gave up 1 base and V 1 base, and 19 bases lay outside the gene matches. This CDR3 has 21 amino acids. The germline gives CDR1 MGHRA, CDR2 YSYEKL. CDR3 loop: CASSQAGGGGSGGPRTDTQYF. CDR3 DNA sequence: TGCGCCAGCAGCCAAGCGGGTGGGGGAGGGAGCGGGGGTCCCCGCACAGATACGCAGTATTTT.

The chain employs TRBV7-2 and TRBJ1-2, with D maybe TRBD1 (6 bases). V dropped 5 bases and J dropped 7 bases, with 23 bases sitting between them. This CDR3 region has 16 residues. CDR1 is SGHTA, CDR2 FQGNSA, per germline. The CDR3 nucleotides are TGTGCCAGCAGCCCCAGATCGGACAGCGACCGCAGTGGCTACACCTTC. Residues: CASSPRSDSDRSGYTF.

The rearrangement joins TRBV11-2 to TRBJ2-3, with 9 bases that match TRBD1. The CDR3 totals 16 residues. CDR1 is SGHAT, CDR2 FQNNGV, per germline. J gave up 0 bases and V 5 bases, and 6 bases lay outside the gene matches. The CDR3 DNA reads as TGTGCCAGCAGCAGGGGGACAGGGATCAGCACAGATACGCAGTATTTT. Translating it yields CASSRGTGISTDTQYF. The complete variable domain, with remaining parts taken from reference TRBV11-2 and TRBJ2-3, reads EAGVAQSPRYKIIEKRQSVAFWCNPISGHATLYWYQQILGQGPKLLIQFQNNGVVDDSQLPKDRFSAERLKGVDSTLKIQPAKLEDSAVYLCASSRGTGISTDTQYFGPGTRLTVL.